Sequencing of this TCR beta chain was carried out in a study of cytomegalovirus exposure and HLA in healthy donors. The germline gives CDR1 SEHNR, CDR2 FQNEAQ (reference sequence). The CDR3 is made up of 17 amino acids. V was clipped by 5 bases and J by 5 bases; unmatched bases: 15. A remark on this clone: The antigen is unknown.

Profiling relied on immunoSEQ multiplex PCR, and the TCRdb table lists in-frame clones only, not all of them. The table has 200,000 or so clones, about 79% seen once. Study observations and caveats: The study listed 150 to 200 cytomegalovirus-associated TCR beta chains. Per published reports, the classifier diagnosed cytomegalovirus status with high specificity and sensitivity.

This clonotype originated in a woman aged 25 to 39 in good health and CMV-seropositive. This chain joins TRBV7-9 and TRBJ2-7; 10 bases are shared with TRBD2. Sequencing was carried out using PBMCs. The CDR3 region is CASSQTSGVPLFDEQYF. The CDR3 bases are TGTGCCAGCAGCCAAACTAGCGGGGTACCCTTGTTCGACGAGCAGTACTTC.